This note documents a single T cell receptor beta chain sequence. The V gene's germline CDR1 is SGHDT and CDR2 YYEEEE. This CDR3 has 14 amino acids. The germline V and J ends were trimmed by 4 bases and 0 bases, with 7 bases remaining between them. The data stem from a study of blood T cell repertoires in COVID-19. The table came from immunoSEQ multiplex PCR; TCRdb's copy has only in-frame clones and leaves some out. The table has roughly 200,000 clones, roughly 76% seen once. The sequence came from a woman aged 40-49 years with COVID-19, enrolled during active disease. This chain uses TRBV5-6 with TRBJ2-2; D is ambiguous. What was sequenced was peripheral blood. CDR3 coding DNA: TGTGCCAGCAGCCCACTGGCGAACACCGGGGAGCTGTTTTTT. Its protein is CASSPLANTGELFF.